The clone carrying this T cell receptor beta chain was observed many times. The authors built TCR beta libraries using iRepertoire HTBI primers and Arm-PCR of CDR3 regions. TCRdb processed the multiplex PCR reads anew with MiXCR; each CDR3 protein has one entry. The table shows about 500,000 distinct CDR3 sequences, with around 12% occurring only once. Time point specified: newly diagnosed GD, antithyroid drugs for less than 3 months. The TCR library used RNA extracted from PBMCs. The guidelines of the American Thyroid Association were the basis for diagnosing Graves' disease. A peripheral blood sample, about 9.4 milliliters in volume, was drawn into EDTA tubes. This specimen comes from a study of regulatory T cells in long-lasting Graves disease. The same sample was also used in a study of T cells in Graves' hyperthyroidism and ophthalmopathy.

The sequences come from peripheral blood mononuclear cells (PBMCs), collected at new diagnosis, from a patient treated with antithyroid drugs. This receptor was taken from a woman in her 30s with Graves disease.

The CDR3 region is CASSLDLPKQGYEQFF. Written as DNA, the CDR3 is TGTGCCAGCAGCTTAGACTTACCGAAACAGGGCTATGAGCAGTTCTTC. The rearrangement joins TRBV7-9 to TRBJ2-1; D might be TRBD1 (6 bases). Germline V lookup: CDR1 SEHNR, CDR2 FQNEAQ (reference sequence). The CDR3 runs to 16 residues. The germline V and J ends were trimmed by 1 base and 8 bases, with 18 bases remaining between them. The full variable domain, completed using reference TRBV7-9 and TRBJ2-1, is DTGVSQNPRHKITKRGQNVTFRCDPISEHNRLYWYRQTLGQGPEFLTYFQNEAQLEKSRLLSDRFSAERPKGSFSTLEIQRTEQGDSAMYLCASSLDLPKQGYEQFFGPGTRLTVL.